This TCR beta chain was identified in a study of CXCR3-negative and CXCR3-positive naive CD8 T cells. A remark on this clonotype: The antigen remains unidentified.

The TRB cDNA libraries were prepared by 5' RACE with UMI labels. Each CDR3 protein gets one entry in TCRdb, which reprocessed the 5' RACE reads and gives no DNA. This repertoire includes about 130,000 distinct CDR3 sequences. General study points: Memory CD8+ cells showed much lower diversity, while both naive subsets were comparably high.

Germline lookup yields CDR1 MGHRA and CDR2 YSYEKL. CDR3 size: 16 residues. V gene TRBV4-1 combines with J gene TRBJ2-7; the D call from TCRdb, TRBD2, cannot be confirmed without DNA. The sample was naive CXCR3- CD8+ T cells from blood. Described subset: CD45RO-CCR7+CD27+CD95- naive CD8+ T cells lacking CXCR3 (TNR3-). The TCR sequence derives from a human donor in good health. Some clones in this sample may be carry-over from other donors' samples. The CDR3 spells CASSQAGTSGLYEQYF.